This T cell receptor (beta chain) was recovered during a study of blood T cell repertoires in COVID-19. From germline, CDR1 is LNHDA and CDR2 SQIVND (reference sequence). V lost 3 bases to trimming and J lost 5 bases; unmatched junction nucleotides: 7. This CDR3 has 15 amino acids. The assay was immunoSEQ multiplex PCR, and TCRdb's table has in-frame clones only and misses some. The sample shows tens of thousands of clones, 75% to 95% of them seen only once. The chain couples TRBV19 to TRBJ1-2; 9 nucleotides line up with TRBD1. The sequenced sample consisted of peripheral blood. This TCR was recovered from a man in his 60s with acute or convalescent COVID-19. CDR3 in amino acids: CASSIPGQGGYGYTF. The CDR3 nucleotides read TGTGCCAGTAGTATCCCGGGACAGGGTGGTTATGGCTACACCTTC. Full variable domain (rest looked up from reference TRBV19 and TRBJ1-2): DGGITQSPKYLFRKEGQNVTLSCEQNLNHDAMYWYRQDPGQGLRLIYYSQIVNDFQKGDIAEGYSVSREKKESFPLTVTSAQKNPTAFYLCASSIPGQGGYGYTFGSGTRLTVV.